This entry concerns a single TCR beta chain. The data originate from a study of blood T cell repertoires in COVID-19. Overall study context: The United States, Italy and Spain were the sources of the acute and convalescent COVID-19 samples.

Sequenced by immunoSEQ multiplex PCR; TCRdb stores in-frame clones only, minus some. Here the sample spans tens of thousands of clones, approximately 86% being singletons. V gave up 3 bases and J gave up 4 bases, with 14 bases separating them. The germline V gene encodes CDR1 SGDLS and CDR2 YYNGEE. The CDR3 is 15 residues long. The clonotype was recovered from a woman of 80 years or more with acute or convalescent COVID-19. The chain is built from TRBV9 and TRBJ1-5; maybe TRBD1 (6 bases). The sequenced sample consisted of peripheral blood. The CDR3 DNA reads TGTGCCAGCAGCGCCTCGGGGGGCCGGAATCAGCCCCAGCATTTT. Translating it yields CASSASGGRNQPQHF.